This TCR beta chain appears in the sequencing data of a study of Ad26.COV2.S vaccination and SARS-CoV-2 variants. Study at large: In the COV1001 trial, the donor was in the Ad26.COV2.S arm. General study results and limits: Vaccine and placebo recipients had comparable breadth of non-spike TCRs. There was a possibility that the TCR breadth and depth analyses underestimated total T cell responses.

Treatment given: roughly 19 received Ad26.COV2.S at low or high dose, single or two shots; about 5 received placebo; per-sample allocation not given. After the first vaccine or placebo injection, samples were drawn on day 63. What was given as vaccine was an Ad26 vector encoding Wuhan-strain SARS-CoV-2 spike. With 4 bases removed from V and 5 bases from J, the gap between germline ends came to 15 bases. The CDR3 is made up of 15 amino acids. Germline V gene sequence: CDR1 SNHLY, CDR2 FYNNEI. Produced via immunoSEQ multiplex PCR; TCRdb's table is partial and in-frame only. The table records 400,000 to 500,000 clones, 89% of them present only once. Concerning this clone: Its antigen is undetermined.

The sequenced sample was peripheral blood, obtained in a trial of Ad26.COV2.S vaccine versus placebo. This clonotype was sampled from a person between 18 and 65 years old who received the Ad26.COV2.S COVID-19 vaccine or a placebo. The chain couples TRBV2 to TRBJ2-1; D is ambiguous. This CDR3 is CASSASRAGHNEQFF. For the CDR3, the DNA is TGTGCCAGCAGTGCTTCCCGGGCAGGACACAATGAGCAGTTCTTC.